This T cell receptor beta chain was profiled in a study of CD8 T cells in Susac syndrome. As to this clonotype: Its antigen remains unknown.

cDNA came from roughly 0.5 to 1 ug RNA primed by random hexamers. Amplification of the TCR beta CDR3 was carried out by immunoSEQ multiplex PCR, which spanned a total of 54 Vbeta and 13 Jbeta segments. Each CDR3 protein gets one entry after TCRdb re-called the immunoSEQ multiplex PCR reads with MiXCR. The sample consists of around 190,000 distinct CDR3 sequences, about 95% of them appearing once. Trimming shortened V by 10 bases and J by 4 bases, and 13 bases separated the two germline ends. The CDR3 loop spans 12 amino acids. Germline-derived CDR1 and CDR2 are SNHLY and FYNNEI. Study results and limitations: The authors acknowledged that the study's TCR sequencing and HLA analysis involved relatively few individuals.

Sequencing of TCR beta was carried out in blood CD8+ and CD4+ T cells. Negative isolation was used for CD8+ and CD4+ T cells and FACS enrichment for TEMRA cells. The chain joins TRBV2 to TRBJ1-2, with D uncertain. Sequenced input: CD4+ T cells from PBMCs. This clonotype was sampled from a human donor in good health. The CDR3 bases are TGTGCCACCTCCCGGAGTGCCTATGGCTACACCTTC. Its translation is CATSRSAYGYTF.